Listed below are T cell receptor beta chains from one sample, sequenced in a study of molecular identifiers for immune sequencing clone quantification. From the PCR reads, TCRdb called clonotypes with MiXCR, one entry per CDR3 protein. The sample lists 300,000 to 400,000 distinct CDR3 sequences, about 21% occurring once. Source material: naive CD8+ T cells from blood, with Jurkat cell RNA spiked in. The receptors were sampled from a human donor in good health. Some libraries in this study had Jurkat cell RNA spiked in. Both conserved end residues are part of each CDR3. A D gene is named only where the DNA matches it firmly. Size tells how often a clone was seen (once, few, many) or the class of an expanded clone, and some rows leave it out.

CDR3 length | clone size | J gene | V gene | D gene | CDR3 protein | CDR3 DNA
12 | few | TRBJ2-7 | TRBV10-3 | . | CAISESVYEQYF | TGTGCCATCAGTGAGTCCGTCTACGAGCAGTACTTC
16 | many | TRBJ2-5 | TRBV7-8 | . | CASSPPFAGAQETQYF | TGTGCCAGCAGCCCCCCTTTTGCGGGGGCCCAAGAGACCCAGTACTTC
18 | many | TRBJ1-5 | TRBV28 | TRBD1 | CASTPMAGGAYSNQPQHF | TGTGCCAGCACCCCGATGGCAGGGGGTGCATATAGCAATCAGCCCCAGCATTTT
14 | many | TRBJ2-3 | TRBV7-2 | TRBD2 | CASSGGGYTDTQYF | TGTGCCAGCAGTGGGGGGGGGTACACAGATACGCAGTATTTT
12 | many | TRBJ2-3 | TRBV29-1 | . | CSVLWTADTQYF | TGCAGCGTTTTATGGACAGCAGATACGCAGTATTTT
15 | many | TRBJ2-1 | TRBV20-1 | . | CSAGRDSEPYNEQFF | TGCAGTGCCGGTCGGGACTCGGAGCCCTACAATGAGCAGTTCTTC
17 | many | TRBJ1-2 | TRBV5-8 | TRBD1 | CASSPRGGGPANYGYTF | TGTGCCAGCAGCCCCCGGGGAGGGGGCCCAGCTAACTATGGCTACACCTTC
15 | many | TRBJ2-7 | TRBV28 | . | CASSFRGTLLYEQYF | TGTGCCAGCAGTTTCAGGGGCACTCTTCTCTACGAGCAGTACTTC
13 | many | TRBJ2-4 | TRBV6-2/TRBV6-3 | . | CASSLRAKNIQYF | TGTGCCAGCAGTTTGCGAGCCAAAAACATTCAGTACTTC
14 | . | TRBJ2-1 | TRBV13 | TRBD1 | CASGTPDREHEQFF | TGTGCCAGCGGGACCCCCGACAGGGAGCATGAGCAGTTCTTC
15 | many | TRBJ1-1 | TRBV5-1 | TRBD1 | CASSLDRGVNTEAFF | TGCGCCAGCAGCTTAGACAGGGGAGTGAACACTGAAGCTTTCTTT
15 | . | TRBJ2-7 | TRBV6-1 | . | CASSEDLLGSYEQYF | TGTGCCAGCAGTGAAGATTTATTGGGCTCCTACGAGCAGTACTTC
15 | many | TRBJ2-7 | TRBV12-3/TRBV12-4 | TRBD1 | CASSTTQGSSYEQYF | TGTGCCAGCAGCACGACACAGGGGAGCTCCTACGAGCAGTACTTC
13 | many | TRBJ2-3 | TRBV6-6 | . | CASSYSFTDTQYF | TGTGCCAGCAGTTACTCGTTCACAGATACGCAGTATTTT
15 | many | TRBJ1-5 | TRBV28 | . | CASIKDSYSNQPQHF | TGTGCCAGCATTAAAGACAGCTATAGCAATCAGCCCCAGCATTTT
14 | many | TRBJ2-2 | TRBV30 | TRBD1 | CAWSSTGVAGELFF | TGTGCCTGGAGTTCGACAGGGGTGGCCGGGGAGCTGTTTTTT
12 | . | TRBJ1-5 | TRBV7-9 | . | CASSLAHQPQHF | TGTGCCAGCAGCTTAGCCCATCAGCCCCAGCATTTT
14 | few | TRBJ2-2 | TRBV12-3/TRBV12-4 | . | CASSLGGRTGELFF | TGTGCCAGCAGTTTAGGGGGCCGAACCGGGGAGCTGTTTTTT
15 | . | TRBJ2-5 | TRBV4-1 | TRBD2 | CASSQDLAGLETQYF | TGCGCCAGCAGCCAAGACCTAGCGGGTCTGGAGACCCAGTACTTC
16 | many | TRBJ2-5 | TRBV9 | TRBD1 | CASSGLPGQDKETQYF | TGTGCCAGCAGCGGCCTGCCGGGACAGGATAAAGAGACCCAGTACTTC
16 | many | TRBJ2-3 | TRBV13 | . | CASSFTTATSTDTQYF | TGTGCCAGCAGCTTTACTACAGCTACTAGCACAGATACGCAGTATTTT
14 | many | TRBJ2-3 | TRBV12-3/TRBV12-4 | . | CASSLSQGPDTQYF | TGTGCCAGCAGTTTATCTCAGGGGCCAGATACGCAGTATTTT
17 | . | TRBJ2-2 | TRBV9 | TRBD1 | CASSVGQGEGSTGELFF | TGTGCCAGCAGCGTCGGACAGGGGGAGGGAAGCACCGGGGAGCTGTTTTTT
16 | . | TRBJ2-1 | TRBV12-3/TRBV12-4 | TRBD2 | CASSPSGGLAGDEQFF | TGTGCCAGCAGCCCTTCTGGGGGACTAGCCGGGGATGAGCAGTTCTTC
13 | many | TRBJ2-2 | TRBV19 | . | CASKNRASGELFF | TGTGCCAGTAAGAACAGGGCGTCCGGGGAGCTGTTTTTT
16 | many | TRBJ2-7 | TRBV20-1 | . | CSARPPPREPSYEQYF | TGCAGTGCTAGGCCTCCCCCGAGGGAGCCCTCCTACGAGCAGTACTTC
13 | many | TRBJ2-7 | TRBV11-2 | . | CASSPSPNYEQYF | TGTGCCAGCAGCCCAAGCCCAAACTACGAGCAGTACTTC
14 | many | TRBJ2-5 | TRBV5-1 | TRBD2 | CASSPWTSEETQYF | TGCGCCAGCAGCCCCTGGACTAGCGAAGAGACCCAGTACTTC
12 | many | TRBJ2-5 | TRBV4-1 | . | CASSQDGRAQYF | TGCGCCAGCAGCCAAGATGGGCGGGCCCAGTACTTC
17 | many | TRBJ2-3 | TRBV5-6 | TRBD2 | CASSFGLAGGSTDTQYF | TGTGCCAGCAGCTTCGGGCTAGCGGGGGGGTCCACAGATACGCAGTATTTT
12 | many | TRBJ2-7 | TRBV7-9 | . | CASSLDSEWQYF | TGTGCCAGCAGCTTAGACTCAGAATGGCAGTACTTC
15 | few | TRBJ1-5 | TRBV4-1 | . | CASSRSPGKDQPQHF | TGCGCCAGCAGCCGGTCTCCAGGGAAAGATCAGCCCCAGCATTTT
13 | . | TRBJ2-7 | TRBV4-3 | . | CASSQQAGDEQYF | TGCGCCAGCAGCCAACAGGCAGGGGACGAGCAGTACTTC
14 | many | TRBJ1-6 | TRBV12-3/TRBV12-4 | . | CASTPGRMNSPLHF | TGTGCCAGCACACCGGGACGGATGAATTCACCCCTCCACTTT
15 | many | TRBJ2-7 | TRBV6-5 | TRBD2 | CASSRASGRSDEQYF | TGTGCCAGCAGTCGCGCTAGCGGGAGAAGCGACGAGCAGTACTTC
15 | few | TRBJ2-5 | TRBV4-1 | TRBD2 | CASSQNLAGGETQYF | TGCGCCAGCAGCCAGAATCTAGCGGGGGGAGAGACCCAGTACTTC
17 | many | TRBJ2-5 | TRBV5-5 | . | CASSVTGVGALQETQYF | TGTGCCAGCAGCGTGACGGGTGTAGGGGCTTTGCAAGAGACCCAGTACTTC
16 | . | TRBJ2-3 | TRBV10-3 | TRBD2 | CAISEHGLAETDTQYF | TGTGCCATCAGTGAGCACGGACTAGCGGAAACAGATACGCAGTATTTT
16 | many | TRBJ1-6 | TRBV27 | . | CASSLGGGSYNSPLHF | TGTGCCAGCAGTTTGGGCGGAGGCTCCTATAATTCACCCCTCCACTTT
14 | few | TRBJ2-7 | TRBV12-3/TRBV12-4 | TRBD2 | CASSFSGGANEQYF | TGTGCCAGCAGTTTTAGCGGGGGGGCAAACGAGCAGTACTTC
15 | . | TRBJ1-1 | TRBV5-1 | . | CASSLQGSGDTEAFF | TGCGCCAGCAGCTTGCAGGGTTCAGGGGACACTGAAGCTTTCTTT
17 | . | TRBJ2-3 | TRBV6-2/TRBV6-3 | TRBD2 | CASRLLLAGGRLDTQYF | TGTGCCAGCAGACTACTCCTAGCGGGGGGACGTTTAGATACGCAGTATTTT
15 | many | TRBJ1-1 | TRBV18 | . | CASSSPYVADTEAFF | TGTGCCAGCTCATCCCCTTATGTTGCCGACACTGAAGCTTTCTTT
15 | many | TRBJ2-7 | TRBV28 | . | CASSFLTGDQYEQYF | TGTGCCAGCAGTTTCCTCACGGGAGACCAATACGAGCAGTACTTC
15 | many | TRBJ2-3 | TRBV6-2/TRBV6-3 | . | CASSYRDPQTDTQYF | TGTGCCAGCAGTTACCGGGATCCTCAGACAGATACGCAGTATTTT
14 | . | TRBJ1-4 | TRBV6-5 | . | CASSYSVGVEKLFF | TGTGCCAGCAGTTACTCGGTCGGGGTGGAAAAACTGTTTTTT
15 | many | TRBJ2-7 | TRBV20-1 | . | CSALRSGTSRYEQYF | TGCAGTGCTTTAAGATCCGGGACGTCCCGCTACGAGCAGTACTTC
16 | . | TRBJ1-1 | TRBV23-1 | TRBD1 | CASSPRRGQANTEAFF | TGCGCCAGCAGTCCAAGACGGGGACAGGCGAACACTGAAGCTTTCTTT
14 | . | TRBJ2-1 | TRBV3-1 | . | CASSPLNLGNEQFF | TGTGCCAGCAGCCCGCTAAATCTGGGGAATGAGCAGTTCTTC
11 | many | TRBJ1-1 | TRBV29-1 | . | CSVLQNTEAFF | TGCAGCGTCTTACAGAACACTGAAGCTTTCTTT
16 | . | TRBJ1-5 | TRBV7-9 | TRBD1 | CASSLLSGQGPQPQHF | TGTGCCAGCAGCTTGTTGTCGGGACAGGGGCCTCAGCCCCAGCATTTT
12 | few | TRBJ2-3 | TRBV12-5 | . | CASRGREDTQYF | TGTGCTAGTCGGGGGAGAGAAGATACGCAGTATTTT
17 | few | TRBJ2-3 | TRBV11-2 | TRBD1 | CASSPRTGAGSRDTQYF | TGTGCCAGCAGCCCCAGGACAGGGGCGGGATCAAGGGATACGCAGTATTTT
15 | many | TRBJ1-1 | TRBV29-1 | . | CSVRGGDSRNTEAFF | TGCAGCGTTCGGGGGGGGGATTCCCGGAACACTGAAGCTTTCTTT
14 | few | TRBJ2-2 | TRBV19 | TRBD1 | CASSIGGGVGELFF | TGTGCCAGTAGTATAGGAGGGGGCGTCGGGGAGCTGTTTTTT
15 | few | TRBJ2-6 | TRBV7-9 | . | CASSPLFIGANVLTF | TGTGCCAGCAGCCCCTTATTCATTGGGGCCAACGTCCTGACTTTC
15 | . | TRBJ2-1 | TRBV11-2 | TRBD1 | CASSLLTGGNNEQFF | TGTGCCAGCAGCTTACTGACAGGGGGTAACAATGAGCAGTTCTTC
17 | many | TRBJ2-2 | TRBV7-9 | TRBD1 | CASSLGQVDQRTGELFF | TGTGCCAGCAGCCTCGGACAGGTTGACCAACGCACCGGGGAGCTGTTTTTT
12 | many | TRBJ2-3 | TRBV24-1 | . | CATSDNTDTQYF | TGTGCCACCAGTGACAACACAGATACGCAGTATTTT